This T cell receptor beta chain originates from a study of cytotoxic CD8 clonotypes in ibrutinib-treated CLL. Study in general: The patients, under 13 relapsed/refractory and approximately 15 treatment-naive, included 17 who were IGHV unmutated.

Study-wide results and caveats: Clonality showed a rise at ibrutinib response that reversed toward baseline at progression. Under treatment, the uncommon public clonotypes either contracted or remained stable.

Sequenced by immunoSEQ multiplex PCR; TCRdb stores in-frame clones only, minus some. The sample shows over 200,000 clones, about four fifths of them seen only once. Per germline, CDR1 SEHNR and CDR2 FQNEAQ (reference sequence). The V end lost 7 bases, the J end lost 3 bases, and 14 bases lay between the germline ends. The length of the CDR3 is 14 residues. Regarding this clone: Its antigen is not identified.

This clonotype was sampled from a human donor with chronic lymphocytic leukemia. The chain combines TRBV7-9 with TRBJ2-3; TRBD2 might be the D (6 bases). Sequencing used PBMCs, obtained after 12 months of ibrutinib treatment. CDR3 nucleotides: TGTGCCAGCATGGGGGGAGTGGGGACAGATACGCAGTATTTT. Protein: CASMGGVGTDTQYF.